A single sample gave rise to the 23 T cell receptor beta chains below, sequenced in a study of blood T cell repertoires in COVID-19. Sequenced by immunoSEQ multiplex PCR; TCRdb stores in-frame clones only, minus some. The repertoire holds about 190,000 clones, approximately 88% seen once, with 4% to 5% in the top ten. Sequencing was carried out using peripheral blood. These receptor sequences come from a woman under 40 with acute or convalescent COVID-19.

This chain links TRBV6-5 with TRBJ2-7; the D gene is possibly TRBD2 (6 bases). The germline V gene encodes CDR1 MNHEY and CDR2 SVGAGI. V was pared by 2 bases and J by 6 bases, with 8 bases between. The CDR3 length is 12 residues. CDR3 DNA: TGTGCCAGCAGTTACGAGGGAGGCGAGCAGTACTTC. Amino acid sequence: CASSYEGGEQYF.

The chain links TRBV24-1 to TRBJ2-5; weak D call: TRBD1 (5 bases). Germline CDR1 is KGHDR and CDR2 is SFDVKD. This CDR3 spans 15 amino acids. V was trimmed by 1 base and J by 3 bases, leaving 11 bases between them. The CDR3 DNA sequence: TGTGCCACCAGTGATTTAAGAGGCAGGGAAGAGACCCAGTACTTC. Translation gives CATSDLRGREETQYF.

The chain employs TRBV19 and TRBJ1-5; D gene uncertain. V was clipped by 5 bases and J by 0 bases, with 17 bases between them. Germline V gene sequence: CDR1 LNHDA, CDR2 SQIVND (reference sequence). This CDR3 is built from 17 residues. Here the CDR3 DNA reads TGTGCCAGTAGTCCGTCCCAATACACCGATAGCAATCAGCCCCAGCATTTT. It specifies CASSPSQYTDSNQPQHF.

This clone came up a few times. The chain is built from TRBV27 and TRBJ2-2; weak D call: TRBD1 (5 bases). The CDR3 is 12 residues long. Trimming pared 3 bases from V and 7 bases from J, leaving 6 bases between. Germline CDR1 reads MNHEY; CDR2 reads SMNVEV (reference sequence). The CDR3: CASSFRDGELFF. The CDR3 nucleotides read TGTGCCAGCAGTTTCAGGGACGGGGAGCTGTTTTTT.

V usage is TRBV2 and J usage is TRBJ2-4; D possibly corresponds to TRBD2 (5 bases). Trimming cost V 4 bases and J 11 bases, with 21 bases left between them. The germline V gene encodes CDR1 SNHLY and CDR2 FYNNEI. The CDR3 loop spans 15 amino acids. CDR3: CASSGTSTSISVQYF. In DNA form, the CDR3 reads TGTGCCAGCAGTGGGACGTCAACTAGTATTTCGGTTCAGTACTTC.

J is TRBJ1-5 and V is TRBV3-1 (or the pseudogene TRBV3-2); a possible D gene is TRBD1 (5 bases). Germline lookup yields CDR1 LGHDT and CDR2 YNNKEL (reference sequence). This CDR3 has 13 amino acids. V was shortened by 3 bases and J by 7 bases, with 10 bases between the two germline ends. For the CDR3, the DNA is TGTGCCAGCAGCCAGGGACTAACACAGCCCCAGCATTTT. It specifies CASSQGLTQPQHF.

This chain connects TRBV11-2 to TRBJ1-5; 9 bases match TRBD1. Germline assignment: CDR1 SGHAT and CDR2 FQNNGV. This CDR3 is built from 15 residues. The ends lost 5 bases at V and 5 bases at J; junction bases unmatched: 7. CDR3 sequence: CASSTNRGLDQPQHF. The CDR3 nucleotides are TGTGCCAGCAGCACAAACAGGGGGCTGGATCAGCCCCAGCATTTT.

The chain employs TRBV29-1 and TRBJ2-3; 7 bases map to TRBD2. V shed 2 bases, J shed 3 bases, and the junction held 11 bases outside the gene matches. The CDR3 spans 16 residues. Germline values: CDR1 SQVTM, CDR2 ANQGSEA. The CDR3 sequence: CSVESPGGRRTDTQYF. In DNA form, the CDR3 reads TGCAGCGTTGAATCCCCTGGCGGGAGAAGGACAGATACGCAGTATTTT.

The V and J genes are TRBV18 and TRBJ2-3; maybe TRBD2 (6 bases). Germline assignment: CDR1 KGHSH and CDR2 LQKENI. The germline V and J ends were trimmed by 3 bases and 7 bases, with 11 bases remaining between them. The CDR3 contains 13 residues. This CDR3 is CASSPHRDYTQYF. The CDR3 bases are TGTGCCAGCTCACCCCATAGGGACTATACGCAGTATTTT.

The rearrangement joins TRBV11-2 to TRBJ1-5; D ambiguous. The germline V gene encodes CDR1 SGHAT and CDR2 FQNNGV. The germline V and J ends were trimmed by 6 bases and 7 bases, with 7 bases remaining between them. The CDR3 length is 11 residues. The CDR3 region has the DNA TGTGCCAGCAGAAAATCACAGCCCCAGCATTTT. Its protein product is CASRKSQPQHF.

The V gene is TRBV30, the J gene TRBJ1-6; the D is unclear. Germline CDR1 is GTSNPN and CDR2 is SVGIG (reference sequence). V shed 1 base and J shed 9 bases, with 10 bases lying between them. The length of the CDR3 is 13 residues. CDR3 coding DNA: TGTGCCTGGAGTGGCACTAGGTTTTCACCCCTCCACTTT. Residues: CAWSGTRFSPLHF.

J is TRBJ2-3 and V is TRBV18, with D possibly being TRBD1 (5 bases). This CDR3 contains 14 residues. V was trimmed by 4 bases and J by 6 bases, leaving 14 bases between them. Germline V CDR1 and CDR2: KGHSH, LQKENI. The CDR3 protein is CASSQGSQSDTQYF. The CDR3 bases are TGTGCCAGCTCACAGGGGTCCCAATCCGATACGCAGTATTTT. The full variable domain, with the rest looked up from reference TRBV18 and TRBJ2-3, is NAGVMQNPRHLVRRRGQEARLRCSPMKGHSHVYWYRQLPEEGLKFMVYLQKENIIDESGMPKERFSAEFPKEGPSILRIQQVVRGDSAAYFCASSQGSQSDTQYFGPGTRLTVL.

The chain uses TRBV11-2 and TRBJ2-7, with 10 bases identical to TRBD1. The V gene end was trimmed by 2 bases and the J gene end by 5 bases; junction bases not matched to a gene: 9. Germline CDR1 reads SGHAT; CDR2 reads FQNNGV. The CDR3 consists of 16 residues. CDR3 region: CASSLNPGQGRNEQYF. In DNA, the CDR3 is TGTGCCAGCAGCTTAAATCCGGGACAGGGGAGAAACGAGCAGTACTTC.

The V and J genes are TRBV19 and TRBJ1-1; D uncertain. CDR3 length: 11 residues. Germline V gene sequence: CDR1 LNHDA, CDR2 SQIVND (reference sequence). Trimming removed 4 bases at V and 8 bases at J, with 8 bases between. CDR3 sequence: CASSTRQEAFF. As DNA, the CDR3 is TGTGCCAGTAGTACGCGGCAGGAAGCTTTCTTT.

This clone came up many times. The CDR3 sequence is CASSSMSGANVLTF. Here the CDR3 DNA reads TGTGCCAGCAGCTCAATGTCTGGGGCCAACGTCCTGACTTTC. J is TRBJ2-6 and V is TRBV7-2; D is unclear. The CDR3 is 14 residues long. Germline lookup yields CDR1 SGHTA and CDR2 FQGNSA. Trimming stripped 4 bases from V and 1 base from J, with 5 bases between.

As DNA, the CDR3 is TGTGCTAGTGGTTTGGTTGTGTTGGGGGACAGTCCCTACGAGCAGTACTTC. Its translation: CASGLVVLGDSPYEQYF. The V gene is TRBV12-5, the J gene TRBJ2-7; TRBD1 matches 7 bases. V shed 0 bases, J shed 2 bases, and the junction held 10 bases outside the gene matches. The CDR3 consists of 17 residues. Germline loops: CDR1 LGHNT, CDR2 FRNRAP.

This clone came up once. The chain joins TRBV6-1 to TRBJ2-1; 8 bases map to TRBD2. CDR3 length: 16 amino acids. V trimming: 0 bases; J trimming: 4 bases; junction bases outside the gene matches: 5. Germline assignment: CDR1 MNHNS and CDR2 SASEGT. CDR3 nucleotides: TGTGCCAGCAGTGAAGCTTCTAGCGGGCATTACAATGAGCAGTTCTTC. Translation: CASSEASSGHYNEQFF.

This clone appeared a few times. The CDR3 region has the DNA TGTGCCAGCAGCTTATCGTCCTTTCCGAATGAGCAGTTCTTC. This translates into CASSLSSFPNEQFF. The J gene is TRBJ2-1, the V gene TRBV11-1; no reliable D call. V was shortened by 2 bases and J by 7 bases, with 12 bases between the two germline ends. Germline values: CDR1 SGHAT, CDR2 FQDESV (reference sequence). This CDR3 is 14 amino acids long.

The chain carries TRBV28 and TRBJ1-1; 11 bases line up with TRBD1. Trimming at V came to 2 bases and at J to 3 bases, leaving 5 bases not matched to a gene. Germline CDR1 is MDHEN and CDR2 is SYDVKM. The CDR3 loop spans 16 amino acids. For the CDR3, the DNA is TGTGCCAGCAGTTTACCAGGACAGGGGGCGGACACTGAAGCTTTCTTT. As protein: CASSLPGQGADTEAFF.

This clone was seen only a few times. The V call is TRBV5-1, the J call TRBJ1-4; the D is unclear. The CDR3 sequence is 15 residues long. Per the germline V gene, CDR1 is SGHRS and CDR2 is YFSETQ. Trimming left V 4 bases short and J 3 bases short, with 13 bases between. The CDR3 reads CASSKDNYANEKLFF. The CDR3 DNA reads as TGCGCCAGCAGCAAAGACAATTACGCTAATGAAAAACTGTTTTTT. The full variable domain, rest sourced from reference TRBV5-1 and TRBJ1-4, is KAGVTQTPRYLIKTRGQQVTLSCSPISGHRSVSWYQQTPGQGLQFLFEYFSETQRNKGNFPGRFSGRQFSNSRSEMNVSTLELGDSALYLCASSKDNYANEKLFFGSGTQLSVL.

This clone appeared a single time. A junction boundary mismatches the germline segment, possibly from a read error. V gene TRBV28 combines with J gene TRBJ2-3; a possible D gene is TRBD2 (5 bases). There are 12 residues in the CDR3. CDR1 is MDHEN, CDR2 SYDVKM, per germline. CDR3 coding DNA: TGTGCCAGCAGCCAGGACTCAAAACGGCCCCTGTTT. Translating gives CASSQDSKRPLF.

This clone was observed a single time. This chain uses TRBV28 with TRBJ2-2; 7 nucleotides line up with TRBD2. This CDR3 is 14 amino acids long. With V trimmed by 3 bases and J by 6 bases, 4 bases remained unmatched. CDR1 is MDHEN and CDR2 is SYDVKM in the germline V gene. CDR3 in DNA: TGTGCCAGCAGTTTCTGGCGGGAGCCCGGGGAGCTGTTTTTT. Translating gives CASSFWREPGELFF. Full variable domain (remainder filled in from reference TRBV28 and TRBJ2-2): DVKVTQSSRYLVKRTGEKVFLECVQDMDHENMFWYRQDPGLGLRLIYFSYDVKMKEKGDIPEGYSVSREKKERFSLILESASTNQTSMYLCASSFWREPGELFFGEGSRLTVL.

The CDR3 DNA follows: TGTGCCAGCTCACCACTAATCAGGGGAAACACCGGGGAGCTGTTTTTT. Translating it yields CASSPLIRGNTGELFF. The chain is built from TRBV18 and TRBJ2-2; D might be TRBD1 (6 bases). Germline V gives CDR1 KGHSH, CDR2 LQKENI. Trimming stripped 1 base from V and 2 bases from J, with 11 bases between. CDR3 length: 16 residues.